This TCR beta chain is from a study of blood T cell repertoires in COVID-19. Study overall: Samples of COVID-19 (acute and convalescent) were obtained from the United States, Italy and Spain. The analysed material was cDNA or gDNA that came from T cells, B-cell-depleted T cells, or PBMCs.

As handled by the study authors: By means of reference gene primer amplification, nucleated cell counts were estimated. Sequencing used immunoSEQ multiplex PCR; TCRdb keeps in-frame clones, though not all of them. That table is the source of V, J and clone size, and D and trimming were worked out from the DNA. The data show 150,000 to 200,000 clones, with over 80% seen just once and about 4.9% held by the top ten. The V gene end was trimmed by 6 bases and the J gene end by 2 bases; junction bases not matched to a gene: 7. The CDR3 runs 15 residues. Germline CDR1 and CDR2: SNHLY and FYNNEI. The sequencing input was peripheral blood. The TCR originated in a woman younger than 45 with acute or convalescent COVID-19. The chain employs TRBV2 and TRBJ1-2; 9 bases match TRBD1. The CDR3 DNA reads TGTGCCAGCAGGGAATCCGGGACAGGGAACTATGGCTACACCTTC. Its translation: CASRESGTGNYGYTF.